The table lists the clone carrying this T cell receptor (beta chain) with many counts. Its antigen is unidentified. The V gene's germline CDR1 is SGDLS and CDR2 YYNGEE. V was pared by 4 bases and J by 1 base, with 13 bases between. The CDR3 contains 15 residues. Making TCR cDNA involved 5'RACE template switching, which added UMIs and a universal primer site. TCRdb analysed the 5' RACE reads with MiXCR anew, one entry per CDR3 protein. Here the sample spans 300,000 or so distinct CDR3 sequences, approximately 8% being singletons. This sample is part of a study of T cells after yellow fever vaccination. The study, taken as a whole, reports: Most primary-vaccination clones recurred post-booster (roughly 96% CD4, 88% CD8). The presence of abundant clonotypes contaminating from the bulk population was possible in FACS-sorted repertoires.

J is TRBJ2-3 and V is TRBV9; no clear D. Sample: PBMCs, taken 35 to 50 days after the first yellow fever vaccination. The sequence was obtained from a man younger than 30 who received the YFV17D yellow fever vaccine. The CDR3 bases are TGTGCCAGCAGCCCGAGAGGAAGAGGCACAGATACGCAGTATTTT. It codes for CASSPRGRGTDTQYF.